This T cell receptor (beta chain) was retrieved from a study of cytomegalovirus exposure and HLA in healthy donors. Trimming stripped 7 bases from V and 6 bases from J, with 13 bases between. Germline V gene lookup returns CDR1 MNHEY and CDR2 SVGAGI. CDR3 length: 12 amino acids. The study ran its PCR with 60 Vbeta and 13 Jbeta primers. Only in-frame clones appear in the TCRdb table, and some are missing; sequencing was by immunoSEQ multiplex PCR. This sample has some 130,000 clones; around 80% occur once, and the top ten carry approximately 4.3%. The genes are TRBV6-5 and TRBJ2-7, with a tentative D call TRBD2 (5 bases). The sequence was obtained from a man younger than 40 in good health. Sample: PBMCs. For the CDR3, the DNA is TGTGCCAGCAAACCCCCCAGCGGCGAGCAGTACTTC. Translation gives CASKPPSGEQYF.